This paragraph covers one T cell receptor beta chain sequence. No antigen is known for it. The record originates from a study of blood T cells in healthy people across ages. Study findings and constraints: Long-lived donors carried more naive CD4+ cells and greater diversity than aged donors.

Then a second PCR, running about 6 to 12 cycles, was carried out with a sample-barcoded 5' primer and a J-beta primer mix. Each cDNA molecule was tagged by a template-switch adaptor with 12 random nucleotides. TCRdb reanalysed the 5' RACE reads using MiXCR and keeps one entry per CDR3 protein. The sample contains roughly 2 million distinct CDR3 sequences, about 50% of which appear only once. The sequence was collected from a middle-aged woman in good health. What was sequenced was blood.

The CDR3: CASSFVSAGELFF. The CDR3 nucleotides read TGCGCCAGCAGCTTTGTCTCTGCCGGGGAACTGTTTTTT. The chain joins TRBV5-1 to TRBJ1-4; unclear D gene. Trimming left V 2 bases short and J 12 bases short, with 14 bases between. The CDR3 is 13 residues long. Germline V CDR1 and CDR2: SGHRS, YFSETQ.